This T cell receptor (beta chain) is drawn from a study of T-cell reconstitution after alpha-beta-depleted transplantation in children. This clonotype was seen a few times. The antigen remains unidentified. As it was prepared, the TCRbeta library received unique molecular identifiers. TCRdb re-derived calls from the PCR reads in MiXCR, one entry per CDR3 protein. This table holds 490,000 or so distinct CDR3 sequences, over 9.5% found once. CDR1 and CDR2 (germline): SEHNR, FQNEAQ (reference sequence). This CDR3 has 12 amino acids. V was clipped by 2 bases and J by 7 bases, with 6 bases between them. Study-level points and caveats: It was reported that alpha-beta T cells came from several hundred expanded graft clones (about two months after transplant). Diversity and T-cell counts at one year after transplant derived mostly from new T cells.

The J gene is TRBJ2-1, the V gene TRBV7-9; no definite D call. Sample: PBMCs, taken before TCRalphabeta/CD19-depleted stem cell transplant. The TCR originated in a child younger than 10 with inherited bone marrow failure, due to receive a stem cell transplant. For the CDR3, the DNA is TGTGCCAGCAGCTTATTGTGGAATGAGCAGTTCTTC. Protein sequence: CASSLLWNEQFF.